Presented here are 2 T cell receptor beta chains from one specimen sequenced in a study of tumor-infiltrating lymphocytes in primary liver carcinoma. Making TCR beta cDNA involved approximately 0.5 ug total RNA and a constant-region primer. Three rounds of nested multiplex PCR with slightly modified ARM-PCR produced TCR beta libraries. Two initial PCR rounds of about 9 cycles each paired TRBV1-TRBV30 forward primers with a C-beta reverse primer. One entry per CDR3 protein, called by TCRdb with MiXCR from the multiplex PCR reads. The data contain some 190,000 distinct CDR3 sequences, 50% to 75% of them singletons. The blood RNA (from unsorted whole blood) was obtained, and germline DNA was also extracted. The material sequenced was peripheral blood. Receptors originate from a man aged 40-49 years with primary liver carcinoma and hepatitis B virus infection.

The sample holds a few counts of this clonotype. V usage is TRBV21-1 and J usage is TRBJ2-7; the table's TRBD1 call for D was not verified on the DNA. TRBV21-1 is flagged as a pseudogene. The CDR3 extends over 14 amino acids. The CDR3 region is CASSKVARAKEQYF. For the CDR3, the DNA is TGTGCCAGCAGCAAAGTGGCCAGGGCAAAAGAGCAGTATTTC.

The chain recombines TRBV11-2 with TRBJ2-1; 7 bases are a match to TRBD2. The V and J ends lost 7 bases and 12 bases, in that order; junction bases with no gene match: 18. Per germline, CDR1 SGHAT and CDR2 FQNNGV. The CDR3 totals 15 residues. CDR3 protein: CASNRRGAGVGGQFF. The CDR3 region has the DNA TGTGCCAGCAACAGACGGGGTGCGGGAGTCGGGGGGCAGTTCTTC.